The 15 T cell receptor beta chains presented below share a single source sample, sequenced in a study of cytomegalovirus exposure and HLA in healthy donors. It was with 60 Vbeta and 13 Jbeta primers that the PCR ran. TCRdb's copy holds only in-frame clones and misses some; the assay was immunoSEQ multiplex PCR. This table holds some 150,000 clones, 65% to 80% found once. Sequenced material: PBMCs. These receptors all stem from a woman aged 35 to 49 in good health and CMV-seronegative.

This clone appeared a few times. This chain connects TRBV5-1 to TRBJ2-7, with 10 bases identical to TRBD2. Losses at the gene ends were 2 bases for V and 0 bases for J; bases not matched to a gene: 2. Germline assignment: CDR1 SGHRS and CDR2 YFSETQ. This CDR3 has 15 amino acids. CDR3 DNA sequence: TGCGCCAGCAGCTTAAGCGGGAGGGCCTCCTACGAGCAGTACTTC. It is translated as CASSLSGRASYEQYF.

The sample holds a few counts of this clone. V and J are TRBV5-4 and TRBJ1-1; 9 bases are a match to TRBD1. Germline trimming cut 3 bases from V and 3 bases from J; bases unmatched to any gene: 6. Germline CDR1 and CDR2: SGHNT and YYREEE (reference sequence). The CDR3 totals 15 residues. In DNA, the CDR3 is TGTGCCAGCAGCTCCTTGGACAGGGGCCACACTGAAGCTTTCTTT. Residues: CASSSLDRGHTEAFF.

The chain joins TRBV6-1 to TRBJ2-6; no firm D call. Germline V gene lookup returns CDR1 MNHNS and CDR2 SASEGT. Trimming stripped 7 bases from V and 6 bases from J, with 10 bases between. CDR3 length equals 13 residues. The CDR3 spells CASTSTEANVLTF. In DNA, the CDR3 is TGTGCCAGCACCTCAACTGAGGCCAACGTCCTGACTTTC.

The chain is built from TRBV7-9 and TRBJ2-1; possible D gene TRBD2, 6 bases. CDR1 SEHNR and CDR2 FQNEAQ come from the germline V gene (reference sequence). The CDR3 sequence is 13 residues long. The CDR3 DNA reads as TGTTCCGGCGGCGGGACGGGGTACAATGAGCAGTTCTTC. It translates to CSGGGTGYNEQFF.

The CDR3 loop reads CASNQEAGGFGEQYF. The CDR3 nucleotides read TGTGCCAGCAACCAAGAGGCAGGAGGATTCGGGGAGCAGTACTTC. V usage is TRBV27 and J usage is TRBJ2-7; weak D call: TRBD2 (5 bases). This CDR3 contains 15 residues. V lost 7 bases, J lost 7 bases, and 23 bases lay in between. The germline CDR1 and CDR2 sequences are MNHEY and SMNVEV (reference sequence).

This chain uses TRBV9 with TRBJ2-1; 9 positions agree with TRBD2. Unmatched junction bases numbered 7, after V lost 4 bases and J lost 5 bases. The CDR3 has 15 residues. In germline, CDR1 is SGDLS, CDR2 YYNGEE. This chain's CDR3 is CASSPSSGNHNEQFF. The CDR3, as DNA: TGTGCCAGCAGCCCTTCTAGCGGGAATCACAATGAGCAGTTCTTC.

The chain is built from TRBV5-8 and TRBJ2-1, with D uncertain. Trimming left V 0 bases short and J 3 bases short, with 13 bases between. The CDR3 covers 16 residues. Germline CDR1 reads SGHTS; CDR2 reads YDEGEE. In DNA form, the CDR3 reads TGTGCCAGCAGCTTGGCCTCGGAACTATTCTACAATGAGCAGTTCTTC. It codes for CASSLASELFYNEQFF.

This chain connects TRBV2 to TRBJ1-6, with D perhaps TRBD1 (5 bases). CDR3 length: 13 residues. Germline CDR1 is SNHLY and CDR2 is FYNNEI. Trimming took 4 bases from V and 8 from J, leaving 9 bases between them. The CDR3 here is CASSGQLDSPLHF. Here the CDR3 DNA reads TGTGCCAGCAGTGGACAGTTGGATTCACCCCTCCACTTT.

The V call is TRBV11-2, the J call TRBJ2-3, with D perhaps TRBD1 (5 bases). CDR1 is SGHAT and CDR2 is FQNNGV in the germline V gene. This CDR3 has 14 amino acids. V dropped 2 bases and J dropped 9 bases, with 15 bases sitting between them. CDR3 in amino acids: CASSLTTTEVTQYF. CDR3 in DNA: TGTGCCAGCAGCTTAACCACGACAGAGGTCACGCAGTATTTT.

This clone was counted only a few times. The V gene is TRBV5-6, the J gene TRBJ1-3; D is ambiguous. Germline values: CDR1 SGHDT, CDR2 YYEEEE. With 2 bases removed from V and 4 bases from J, the gap between germline ends came to 16 bases. This CDR3 is built from 16 residues. CDR3 nucleotides: TGTGCCAGCAGCTTTCGAGGGCCCACCGTCGGAAACACCATATATTTT. It translates to CASSFRGPTVGNTIYF.

The chain recombines TRBV29-1 with TRBJ2-7, with TRBD2 matching over 10 bases. V lost 5 bases, J lost 5 bases, and 9 bases stayed unmatched. The CDR3 is made up of 14 amino acids. CDR1 and CDR2 (germline): SQVTM, ANQGSEA. CDR3 sequence reads: CSVTPSGSTHEQYF. Written as DNA, the CDR3 is TGCAGCGTTACCCCTAGCGGGAGTACCCACGAGCAGTACTTC.

In its sample, this clone was seen once. The gene calls are TRBV6-5 and TRBJ2-1; 12 bases fit TRBD2. V shed 2 bases, J shed 10 bases, and the junction held 0 bases outside the gene matches. This CDR3 region has 13 residues. Germline assignment: CDR1 MNHEY and CDR2 SVGAGI. Here the CDR3 reads CASSYGTSGEQFF. The DNA for the CDR3 is TGTGCCAGCAGTTACGGGACTAGCGGGGAGCAGTTCTTC.

This clone was counted only a few times. The J gene is TRBJ1-1, the V gene TRBV7-9; perhaps TRBD1 as D (6 bases). This CDR3 is 15 amino acids long. Germline V CDR1 and CDR2: SEHNR, FQNEAQ (reference sequence). With 1 base removed from V and 7 bases from J, the gap between germline ends came to 16 bases. For the CDR3, the DNA is TGTGCCAGCAGCTTAGGGTACGGGGGGCGGGATGAAGCTTTCTTT. Its translation is CASSLGYGGRDEAFF.

V is TRBV6-5 and J is TRBJ1-1; 10 nucleotides match TRBD1. In germline, CDR1 is MNHEY, CDR2 SVGAGI. Germline trimming cut 4 bases from V and 4 bases from J; bases unmatched to any gene: 3. This CDR3 has 14 amino acids. DNA for the CDR3: TGTGCCAGCAGTTCGGGACAGGGGACCACTGAAGCTTTCTTT. Amino acid sequence: CASSSGQGTTEAFF.

J is TRBJ1-6 and V is TRBV7-9; D not certain. Germline V gene data show CDR1 as SEHNR and CDR2 as FQNEAQ (reference sequence). The CDR3 runs to 15 residues. V was trimmed by 3 bases and J by 7 bases, leaving 13 bases between them. The CDR3 spells CASSLLGLLNSPLHF. The CDR3 DNA is TGTGCCAGCAGCTTGCTCGGACTGCTCAATTCACCCCTCCACTTT.